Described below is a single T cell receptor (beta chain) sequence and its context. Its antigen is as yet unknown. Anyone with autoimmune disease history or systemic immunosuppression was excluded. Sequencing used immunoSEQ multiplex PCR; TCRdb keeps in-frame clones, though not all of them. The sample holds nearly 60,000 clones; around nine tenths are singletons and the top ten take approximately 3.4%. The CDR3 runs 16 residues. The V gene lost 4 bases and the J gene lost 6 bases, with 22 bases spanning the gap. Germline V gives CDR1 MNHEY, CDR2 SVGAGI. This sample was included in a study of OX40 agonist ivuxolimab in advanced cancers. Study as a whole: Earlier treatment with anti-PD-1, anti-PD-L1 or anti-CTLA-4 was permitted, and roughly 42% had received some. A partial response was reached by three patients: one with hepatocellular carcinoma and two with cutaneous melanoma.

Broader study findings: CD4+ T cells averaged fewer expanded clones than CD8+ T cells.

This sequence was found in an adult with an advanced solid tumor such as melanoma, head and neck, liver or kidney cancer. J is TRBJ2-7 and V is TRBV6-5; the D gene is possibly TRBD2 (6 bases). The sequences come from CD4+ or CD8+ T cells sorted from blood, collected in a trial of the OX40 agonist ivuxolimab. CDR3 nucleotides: TGTGCCAGCAGTTCCTGGAGGGGCAGGGAGGAGGGCGAGCAGTACTTC. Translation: CASSSWRGREEGEQYF.